These T cell receptor beta chains were read from a single sample in a study of blood T cells in healthy people across ages. TCRdb analysed the 5' RACE reads with MiXCR anew, one entry per CDR3 protein. The sample shows roughly 800,000 distinct CDR3 sequences, about 62% of them seen only once. The sequenced sample consisted of blood. These receptor sequences come from a man younger than 45 in good health. Both conserved end residues are part of each CDR3. D genes are given only for firm matches. Expanded clones get a size class; other rows say once, few or many, or leave the size out.

clone_size,j_call,v_call,d_call,cdr3_aa,cdr3_nt
NA,TRBJ2-3,TRBV4-2,TRBD2,CAASSGRGDTQYF,TGTGCCGCCAGCAGCGGGAGAGGGGATACGCAGTATTTT
NA,TRBJ2-1,TRBV20-1,NA,CSAKGASSYNEQFF,TGCAGTGCTAAGGGCGCAAGCTCCTACAATGAGCAGTTCTTC
NA,TRBJ2-5,TRBV20-1,NA,CSARDKDEGETQYF,TGCAGTGCTAGAGATAAGGACGAGGGAGAGACCCAGTACTTC
NA,TRBJ2-5,TRBV18,NA,CASSPRSGEQETQYF,TGTGCCAGCTCACCAAGGAGCGGCGAGCAAGAGACCCAGTACTTC
NA,TRBJ2-7,TRBV5-5,NA,CASSWSDSYEQYF,TGCGCCAGCAGCTGGTCGGACTCCTACGAGCAGTACTTC
NA,TRBJ2-5,TRBV29-1,NA,CSAAFTVGEQYF,TGCAGCGCCGCCTTTACGGTCGGGGAGCAGTACTTC
NA,TRBJ1-2,TRBV29-1,TRBD1,CSVGTQGAGGYTF,TGCAGCGTAGGAACTCAGGGGGCGGGAGGCTACACCTTC
few,TRBJ2-7,TRBV20-1,NA,CSAIGTTYEQYF,TGCAGTGCTATCGGGACAACCTACGAGCAGTACTTC
NA,TRBJ2-7,TRBV7-2,TRBD2,CASSLARTSGRNNEQYF,TGTGCCAGCAGCTTGGCCAGGACTAGCGGGAGGAACAATGAGCAGTACTTC
NA,TRBJ1-4,TRBV12-3/TRBV12-4,TRBD1,CASSRDRGDEKLFF,TGTGCCAGCAGCCGGGACAGGGGAGATGAAAAACTGTTTTTT
NA,TRBJ2-5,TRBV5-1,TRBD2,CASSPGAGVQETQYF,TGCGCCAGCAGCCCCGGAGCGGGGGTACAAGAGACCCAGTACTTC
few,TRBJ2-4,TRBV4-2,NA,CASSQENRMAKNIQYF,TGTGCCAGCAGCCAAGAGAATCGCATGGCCAAAAACATTCAGTACTTC
NA,TRBJ2-5,TRBV7-8,NA,CASSLDRDQYF,TGTGCCAGCAGCTTAGACCGGGACCAGTACTTC
NA,TRBJ2-1,TRBV6-5,TRBD1,CASSSGQVRDEQFF,TGTGCCAGCAGTTCTGGACAGGTTAGAGATGAGCAGTTCTTC
NA,TRBJ2-1,TRBV5-1,NA,CASSFGEDTYSEQFF,TGCGCCAGCAGCTTTGGGGAGGACACGTACAGTGAGCAGTTCTTC
NA,TRBJ2-5,TRBV10-3,NA,CASRKDTEETQYF,TGTGCCTCCAGGAAGGACACTGAAGAGACCCAGTACTTC
NA,TRBJ2-6,TRBV25-1,NA,CASSARASSGANVLTF,TGTGCCAGCAGTGCGCGGGCTTCCTCTGGGGCCAACGTCCTGACTTTC
NA,TRBJ1-6,TRBV16,NA,CASSQQSLNSPLHF,TGTGCCAGCAGCCAACAGAGTCTTAATTCACCCCTCCACTTT
once,TRBJ2-7,TRBV6-6,TRBD1,CASRETGQPNSVQYF,TGTGCCAGCAGGGAAACGGGACAGCCGAATTCCGTTCAGTACTTC
NA,TRBJ2-5,TRBV20-1,NA,CSAGQPGQRETQYF,TGCAGTGCCGGCCAACCGGGACAACGGGAGACCCAGTACTTC
NA,TRBJ2-6,TRBV4-2,TRBD1,CASSQQGAVGANVLTF,TGTGCCAGCAGCCAACAGGGGGCGGTTGGGGCCAACGTCCTGACTTTC
few,TRBJ1-5,TRBV12-3/TRBV12-4,TRBD1,CASTGPGGSQPQHF,TGTGCCAGCACAGGACCAGGGGGCAGCCAGCCCCAGCATTTT
NA,TRBJ2-7,TRBV18,NA,CASSPSVWEYEQYF,TGTGCCAGCTCACCTAGCGTGTGGGAATACGAGCAGTACTTC
NA,TRBJ2-5,TRBV5-1,TRBD1,CASSRGTGGFQETQYF,TGCGCCAGCAGTCGAGGGACAGGGGGATTCCAAGAGACCCAGTACTTC
NA,TRBJ2-5,TRBV7-9,NA,CASSSSAFGETQYF,TGTGCCAGCAGCTCCTCAGCCTTTGGAGAGACCCAGTACTTC
few,TRBJ2-7,TRBV7-9,TRBD2,CASSTQGLAREQYF,TGTGCCAGCAGCACCCAGGGACTAGCGCGGGAGCAGTACTTC
NA,TRBJ2-5,TRBV2,NA,CASRGRRETQYF,TGTGCCAGCAGGGGAAGGAGAGAGACCCAGTACTTC
few,TRBJ2-3,TRBV7-2,TRBD2,CASSPMVLAGAASDTQYF,TGTGCCAGCAGCCCCATGGTACTAGCGGGAGCTGCTTCAGATACGCAGTATTTT
NA,TRBJ2-7,TRBV29-1,TRBD1,CSVAPTGSYEQYF,TGCAGCGTTGCCCCGACAGGGAGCTACGAGCAGTACTTC
NA,TRBJ2-1,TRBV4-1,NA,CASSQGTGGGYNEQFF,TGCGCCAGCAGCCAAGGCACCGGGGGCGGATACAATGAGCAGTTCTTC
NA,TRBJ2-5,TRBV2,NA,CASSFGSSEETQYF,TGTGCCAGCAGCTTCGGGTCCTCCGAAGAGACCCAGTACTTC